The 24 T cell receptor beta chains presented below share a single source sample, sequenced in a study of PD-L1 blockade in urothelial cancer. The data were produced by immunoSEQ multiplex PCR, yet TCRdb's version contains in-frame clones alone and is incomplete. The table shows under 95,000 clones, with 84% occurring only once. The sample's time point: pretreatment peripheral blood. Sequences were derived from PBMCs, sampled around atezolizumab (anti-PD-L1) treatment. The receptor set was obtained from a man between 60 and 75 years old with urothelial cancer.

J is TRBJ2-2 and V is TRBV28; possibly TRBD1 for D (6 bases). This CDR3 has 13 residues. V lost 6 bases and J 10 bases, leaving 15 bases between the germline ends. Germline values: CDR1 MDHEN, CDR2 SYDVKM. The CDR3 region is CASRTTGYAELFF. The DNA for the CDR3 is TGTGCCAGCAGGACAACAGGGTACGCGGAGCTGTTTTTT.

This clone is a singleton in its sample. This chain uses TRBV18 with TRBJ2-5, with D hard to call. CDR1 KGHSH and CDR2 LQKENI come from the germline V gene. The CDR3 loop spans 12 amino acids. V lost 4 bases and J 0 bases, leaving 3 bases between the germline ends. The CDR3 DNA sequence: TGTGCCAGCTCACTCTACCAAGAGACCCAGTACTTC. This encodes CASSLYQETQYF. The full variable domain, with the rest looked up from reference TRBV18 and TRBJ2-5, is NAGVMQNPRHLVRRRGQEARLRCSPMKGHSHVYWYRQLPEEGLKFMVYLQKENIIDESGMPKERFSAEFPKEGPSILRIQQVVRGDSAAYFCASSLYQETQYFGPGTRLLVL.

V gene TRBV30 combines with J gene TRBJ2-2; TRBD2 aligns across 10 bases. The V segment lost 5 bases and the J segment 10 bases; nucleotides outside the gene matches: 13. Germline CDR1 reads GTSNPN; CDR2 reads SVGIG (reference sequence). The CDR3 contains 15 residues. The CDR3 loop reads CAWEHVAGGSEELFF. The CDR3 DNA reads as TGTGCCTGGGAACATGTAGCGGGGGGTTCCGAGGAGCTGTTTTTT. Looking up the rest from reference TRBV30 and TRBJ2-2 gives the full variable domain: SQTIHQWPATLVQPVGSPLSLECTVEGTSNPNLYWYRQAAGRGLQLLFYSVGIGQISSEVPQNLSASRPQDRQFILSSKKLLLSDSGFYLCAWEHVAGGSEELFFGEGSRLTVL.

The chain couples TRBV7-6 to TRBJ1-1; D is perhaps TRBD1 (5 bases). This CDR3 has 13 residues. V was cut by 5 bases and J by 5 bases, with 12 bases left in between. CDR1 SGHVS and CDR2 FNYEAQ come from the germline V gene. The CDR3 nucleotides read TGTGCCAGCAGCCCAGGGCGGGGGACTGAAGCTTTCTTT. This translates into CASSPGRGTEAFF.

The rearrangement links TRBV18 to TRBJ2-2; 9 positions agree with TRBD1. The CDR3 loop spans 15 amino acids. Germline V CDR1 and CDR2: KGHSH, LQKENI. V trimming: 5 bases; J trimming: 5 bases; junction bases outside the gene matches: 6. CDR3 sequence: CASSSRQGGTGELFF. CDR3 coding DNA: TGTGCCAGCTCAAGCCGACAGGGGGGAACCGGGGAGCTGTTTTTT.

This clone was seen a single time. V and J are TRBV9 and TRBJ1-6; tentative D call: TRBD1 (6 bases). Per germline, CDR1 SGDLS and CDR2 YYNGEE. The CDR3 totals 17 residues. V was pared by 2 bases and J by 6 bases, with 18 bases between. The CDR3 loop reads CASSVTLNEGVNSPLHF. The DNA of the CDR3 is TGTGCCAGCAGCGTTACGTTAAATGAGGGGGTTAATTCACCCCTCCACTTT.

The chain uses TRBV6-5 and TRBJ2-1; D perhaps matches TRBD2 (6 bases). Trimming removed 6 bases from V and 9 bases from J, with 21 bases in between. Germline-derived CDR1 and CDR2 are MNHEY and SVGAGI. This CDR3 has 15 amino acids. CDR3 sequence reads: CASSAARDSTPEQFF. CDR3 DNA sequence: TGTGCCAGCAGCGCCGCCCGGGACTCCACCCCTGAGCAGTTCTTC.

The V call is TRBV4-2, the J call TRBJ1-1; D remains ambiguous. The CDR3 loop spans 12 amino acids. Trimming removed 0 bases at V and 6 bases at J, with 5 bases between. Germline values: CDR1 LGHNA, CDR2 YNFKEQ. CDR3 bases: TGTGCCAGCAGCCAAGACCTACCTGAAGCTTTCTTT. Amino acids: CASSQDLPEAFF.

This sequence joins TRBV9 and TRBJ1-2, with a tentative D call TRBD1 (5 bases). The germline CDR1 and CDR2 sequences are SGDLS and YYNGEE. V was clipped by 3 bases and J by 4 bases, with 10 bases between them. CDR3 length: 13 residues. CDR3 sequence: CASSAMTVYGYTF. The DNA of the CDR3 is TGTGCCAGCAGCGCCATGACAGTCTATGGCTACACCTTC.

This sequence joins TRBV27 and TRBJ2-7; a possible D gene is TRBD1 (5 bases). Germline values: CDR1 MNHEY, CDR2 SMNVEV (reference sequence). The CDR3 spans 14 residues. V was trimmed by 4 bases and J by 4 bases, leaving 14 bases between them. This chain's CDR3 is CASSSMQGAYEQYF. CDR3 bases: TGTGCCAGCAGTTCGATGCAGGGCGCATACGAGCAGTACTTC.

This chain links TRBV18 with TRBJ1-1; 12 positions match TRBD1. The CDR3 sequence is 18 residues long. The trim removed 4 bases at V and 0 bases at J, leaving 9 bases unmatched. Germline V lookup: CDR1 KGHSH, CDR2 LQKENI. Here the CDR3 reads CASSRPPGTGGLNTEAFF. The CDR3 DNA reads TGTGCCAGCTCACGACCACCCGGGACAGGGGGCCTGAACACTGAAGCTTTCTTT.

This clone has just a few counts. The CDR3 sequence: CASSHDRVGEQYF. The DNA of the CDR3 is TGCGCCAGCAGCCACGACAGGGTAGGCGAGCAGTACTTC. The chain carries TRBV4-1 and TRBJ2-7, with 7 nucleotides matching TRBD1. The J segment lost 6 bases and the V segment lost 3 bases, leaving 5 bases of the junction unmatched. This CDR3 region has 13 residues. CDR1 is MGHRA and CDR2 is YSYEKL in the germline V gene.

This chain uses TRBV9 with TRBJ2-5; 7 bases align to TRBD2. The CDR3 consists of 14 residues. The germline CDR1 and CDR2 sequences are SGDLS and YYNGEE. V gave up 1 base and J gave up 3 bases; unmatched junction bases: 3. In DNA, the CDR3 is TGTGCCAGCAGCGTAAATCTAGCGGAAGAGACCCAGTACTTC. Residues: CASSVNLAEETQYF.

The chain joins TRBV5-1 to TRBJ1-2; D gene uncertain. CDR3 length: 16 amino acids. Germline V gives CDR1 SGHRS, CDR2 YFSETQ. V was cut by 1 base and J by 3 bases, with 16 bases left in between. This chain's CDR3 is CASSLKMEDDDYGYTF. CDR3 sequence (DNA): TGCGCCAGCAGCTTGAAGATGGAGGATGATGACTATGGCTACACCTTC.

CDR3 region: CASSLVPGQGGGNTEAFF. Here the CDR3 DNA reads TGCGCCAGCAGCTTGGTCCCGGGACAGGGTGGGGGGAACACTGAAGCTTTCTTT. V gene TRBV5-1 combines with J gene TRBJ1-1, with 9 bases aligning to TRBD1. The CDR3 length is 18 residues. Germline V gene data show CDR1 as SGHRS and CDR2 as YFSETQ. The ends lost 0 bases at V and 1 base at J; junction bases unmatched: 10.

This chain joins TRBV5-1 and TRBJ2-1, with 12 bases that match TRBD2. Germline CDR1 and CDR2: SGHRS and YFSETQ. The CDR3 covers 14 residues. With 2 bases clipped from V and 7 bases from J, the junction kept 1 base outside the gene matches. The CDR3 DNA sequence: TGCGCCAGCAGCTTAACTAGCGGGAGGAATGAGCAGTTCTTC. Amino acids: CASSLTSGRNEQFF.

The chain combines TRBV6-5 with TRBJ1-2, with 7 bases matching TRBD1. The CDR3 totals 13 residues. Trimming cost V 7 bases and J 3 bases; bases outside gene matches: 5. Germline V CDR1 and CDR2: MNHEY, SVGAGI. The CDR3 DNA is TGTGCCAGCACCAAACAGGGGCACTATGGCTACACCTTC. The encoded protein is CASTKQGHYGYTF.

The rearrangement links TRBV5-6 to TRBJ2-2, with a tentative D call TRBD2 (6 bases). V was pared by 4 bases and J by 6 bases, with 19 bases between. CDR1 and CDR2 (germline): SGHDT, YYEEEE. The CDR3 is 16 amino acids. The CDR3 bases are TGTGCCAGCAGCCCGGTGGGTGGAGGGGTCGCCGGGGAGCTGTTTTTT. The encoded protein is CASSPVGGGVAGELFF.

The CDR3 sequence: CASSTPGGGNTEAFF. The CDR3 bases are TGTGCCAGCAGCACCCCGGGGGGAGGAAACACTGAAGCTTTCTTT. V is TRBV28 and J is TRBJ1-1, with D perhaps TRBD1 (5 bases). From germline, CDR1 is MDHEN and CDR2 SYDVKM. The CDR3 loop spans 15 amino acids. Trimming stripped 6 bases from V and 2 bases from J, with 16 bases between.

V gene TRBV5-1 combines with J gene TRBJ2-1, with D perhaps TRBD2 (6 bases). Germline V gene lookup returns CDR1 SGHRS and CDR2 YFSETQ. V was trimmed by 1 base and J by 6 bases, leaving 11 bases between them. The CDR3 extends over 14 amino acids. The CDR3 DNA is TGCGCCAGCAGCTTGTTGGAGGGCCGCAATGAGCAGTTCTTC. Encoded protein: CASSLLEGRNEQFF.

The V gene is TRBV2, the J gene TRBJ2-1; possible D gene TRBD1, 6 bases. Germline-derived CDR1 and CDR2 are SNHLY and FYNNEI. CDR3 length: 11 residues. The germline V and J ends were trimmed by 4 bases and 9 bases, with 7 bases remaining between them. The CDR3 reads CASSGGLEQFF. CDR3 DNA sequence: TGTGCCAGCAGTGGGGGGCTTGAGCAGTTCTTC.

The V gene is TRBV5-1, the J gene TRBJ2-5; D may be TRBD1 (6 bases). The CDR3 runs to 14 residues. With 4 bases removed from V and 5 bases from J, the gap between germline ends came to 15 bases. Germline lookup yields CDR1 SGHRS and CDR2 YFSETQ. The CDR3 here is CASSTSGDEETQYF. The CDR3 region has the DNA TGCGCCAGCAGCACCTCAGGGGATGAGGAGACCCAGTACTTC. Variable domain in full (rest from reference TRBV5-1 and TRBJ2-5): KAGVTQTPRYLIKTRGQQVTLSCSPISGHRSVSWYQQTPGQGLQFLFEYFSETQRNKGNFPGRFSGRQFSNSRSEMNVSTLELGDSALYLCASSTSGDEETQYFGPGTRLLVL.

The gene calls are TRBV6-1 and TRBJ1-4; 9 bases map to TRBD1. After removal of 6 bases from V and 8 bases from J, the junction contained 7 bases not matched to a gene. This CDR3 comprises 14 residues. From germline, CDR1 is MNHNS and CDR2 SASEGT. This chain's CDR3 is CASSMGQGGEKLFF. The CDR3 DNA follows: TGTGCCAGCAGCATGGGACAGGGAGGCGAAAAACTGTTTTTT.

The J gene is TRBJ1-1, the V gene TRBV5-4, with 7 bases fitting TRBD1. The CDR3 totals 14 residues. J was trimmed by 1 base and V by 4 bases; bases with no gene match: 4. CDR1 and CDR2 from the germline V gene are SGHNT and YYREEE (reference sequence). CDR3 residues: CASSRDRANTEAFF. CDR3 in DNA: TGTGCCAGCAGCCGCGACAGGGCGAACACTGAAGCTTTCTTT. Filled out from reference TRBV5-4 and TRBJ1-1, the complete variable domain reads ETGVTQSPTHLIKTRGQQVTLRCSSQSGHNTVSWYQQALGQGPQFIFQYYREEENGRGNFPPRFSGLQFPNYSSELNVNALELDDSALYLCASSRDRANTEAFFGQGTRLTVV.